This entry lists 18 T cell receptor beta chains sequenced from one sample in a study of response to subunit inactivated influenza vaccine. MiXCR, applied by TCRdb to the RT-PCR reads, yields one record per CDR3 protein. In the table there are around 710,000 distinct CDR3 sequences, 11% to 15% of which are singletons. This sample comprised PBMCs from blood, obtained around 14 days before vaccination. Every receptor here comes from a man between 45 and 60 years old who received an inactivated influenza vaccine.

The chain carries TRBV6-1 and TRBJ2-2; D may be TRBD1 or TRBD2 (5 bases each). Germline CDR1 MNHNS, CDR2 SASEGT. Trimming took off 2 bases at V and 4 bases at J, with 8 bases between the two ends. The length of the CDR3 is 14 residues. The CDR3 sequence: CASSEPGTTGELFF. The CDR3 DNA reads as TGTGCCAGCAGTGAACCAGGGACCACCGGGGAGCTGTTTTTT.

The CDR3 nucleotides are TGTGCCAGCAGCAGGGGCGCTGCGGACGGCTACACCTTC. Its protein product is CASSRGAADGYTF. V usage is TRBV11-2 and J usage is TRBJ1-2, with D possibly being TRBD1 (5 bases). V gave up 5 bases and J gave up 8 bases, with 15 bases separating them. The CDR3 runs 13 residues. Germline CDR1 and CDR2: SGHAT and FQNNGV.

The CDR3 reads CASSTVPEAFF. Written as DNA, the CDR3 is TGTGCCAGCAGCACGGTGCCTGAAGCTTTCTTT. The J gene is TRBJ1-1, the V gene TRBV7-9, with D hard to call. The length of the CDR3 is 11 residues. Per the germline V gene, CDR1 is SEHNR and CDR2 is FQNEAQ (reference sequence). V lost 5 bases and J lost 6, with 7 bases in between.

This clonotype was observed a handful of times. The gene calls are TRBV19 and TRBJ2-3, with 12 positions matching TRBD2. The CDR3 runs to 16 residues. The ends lost 6 bases at V and 0 bases at J; junction bases unmatched: 4. The germline gives CDR1 LNHDA, CDR2 SQIVND (reference sequence). CDR3 coding DNA: TGTGCCAGTAGACGACTAGCGGGGGTTAGCACAGATACGCAGTATTTT. It encodes CASRRLAGVSTDTQYF.

In its sample, this clonotype was seen a few times. The V call is TRBV5-5, the J call TRBJ2-5; D gene ambiguous. Trimming shortened V by 2 bases and J by 5 bases, and 10 bases separated the two germline ends. The CDR3 runs 13 residues. The germline CDR1 and CDR2 sequences are SGHKS and YYEKEE (reference sequence). CDR3 protein: CASSFARPETQYF. The CDR3 DNA is TGTGCCAGCAGCTTTGCCCGGCCGGAGACCCAGTACTTC. The full variable domain, completed using reference TRBV5-5 and TRBJ2-5, is DAGVTQSPTHLIKTRGQQVTLRCSPISGHKSVSWYQQVLGQGPQFIFQYYEKEERGRGNFPDRFSARQFPNYSSELNVNALLLGDSALYLCASSFARPETQYFGPGTRLLVL.

This clonotype was seen a handful of times. V and J are TRBV5-1 and TRBJ2-5; tentative D call: TRBD1 (6 bases). This CDR3 region has 15 residues. From germline, CDR1 is SGHRS and CDR2 YFSETQ. V was cut by 3 bases and J by 5 bases, with 17 bases left in between. This CDR3 is CASSSGEGSSETQYF. The CDR3 coding sequence is TGCGCCAGCAGCTCAGGGGAAGGTTCGTCTGAGACCCAGTACTTC.

The V and J genes are TRBV6-5 and TRBJ1-2, with 7 bases aligning to TRBD1. V was clipped by 4 bases and J by 14 bases; unmatched bases: 10. The CDR3 is 12 amino acids. CDR1 and CDR2 (germline): MNHEY, SVGAGI. This CDR3 is CASSSPRQGWTF. CDR3 DNA: TGTGCCAGCAGTTCTCCCCGACAGGGTTGGACCTTC.

This rearrangement joins TRBV12-3 or TRBV12-4 to TRBJ2-2; D call uncertain. The CDR3 consists of 16 residues. V was trimmed by 3 bases and J by 2 bases, leaving 13 bases between them. The CDR3 nucleotides read TGTGCCAGCAGTTTGGGGTCACAGCCCAACACCGGGGAGCTGTTTTTT. Translated: CASSLGSQPNTGELFF.

This clonotype was seen only a few times. The chain recombines TRBV20-1 with TRBJ2-1; TRBD1 agrees at 10 bases. This CDR3 comprises 15 residues. The trim removed 5 bases at V and 3 bases at J, leaving 7 bases unmatched. Germline V CDR1 and CDR2: DFQATT, SNEGSKA (reference sequence). The CDR3 coding sequence is TGCAGTGCTCCGACAGGGGGCAGAGGCTACAATGAGCAGTTCTTC. Its translation is CSAPTGGRGYNEQFF.

This clonotype came up a few times. J is TRBJ2-5 and V is TRBV7-2, with D unresolved. CDR1 is SGHTA, CDR2 FQGNSA, per germline. V was cut by 0 bases and J by 3 bases, with 8 bases left in between. This CDR3 is 14 amino acids long. The CDR3: CASSLASWEETQYF. CDR3 in DNA: TGTGCCAGCAGCTTAGCGAGTTGGGAAGAGACCCAGTACTTC.

This chain uses TRBV5-5 with TRBJ2-6, with D maybe TRBD1 (6 bases). CDR3 length: 15 residues. Germline CDR1 and CDR2: SGHKS and YYEKEE (reference sequence). V lost 1 base and J lost 6, with 11 bases in between. CDR3 sequence: CASSLLGAEANVLTF. The CDR3 DNA sequence: TGTGCCAGCAGCTTGCTGGGGGCAGAGGCCAACGTCCTGACTTTC.

The CDR3 protein is CASSLLGAERTDTQYF. In DNA form, the CDR3 reads TGCGCCAGCAGCCTTCTGGGGGCGGAGCGCACAGATACGCAGTATTTT. The gene calls are TRBV5-1 and TRBJ2-3, with D possibly being TRBD1 (6 bases). The CDR3 runs 16 residues. Trimming pared 4 bases from V and 1 base from J, leaving 16 bases between. Germline V gene data show CDR1 as SGHRS and CDR2 as YFSETQ.

This clonotype showed up many times. This chain joins TRBV3-1 and TRBJ1-6, with D unclear. V gave up 2 bases and J gave up 11 bases, with 19 bases separating them. This CDR3 spans 16 amino acids. The germline gives CDR1 LGHDT, CDR2 YNNKEL (reference sequence). Written as DNA, the CDR3 is TGTGCCAGCAGCCAAACCGCGGCCGTCATGAGGGCACCCCTCCACTTT. Translated, it gives CASSQTAAVMRAPLHF.

Many counts were recorded for this clonotype. The chain combines TRBV2 with TRBJ1-5; 7 bases match TRBD1. CDR1 and CDR2 from the germline V gene are SNHLY and FYNNEI. Trimming at V came to 6 bases and at J to 6 bases, leaving 2 bases not matched to a gene. The CDR3 totals 12 residues. In DNA, the CDR3 is TGTGCCAGCAGGACAGGGCTTCAGCCCCAGCATTTT. As protein: CASRTGLQPQHF.

The gene calls are TRBV6-2 or TRBV6-3 and TRBJ2-1, with D perhaps TRBD1 or TRBD2 (5 bases each). There are 13 residues in the CDR3. Trimming removed 6 bases at V and 9 bases at J, with 15 bases between. In germline, CDR1 is MNHEY, CDR2 SVGEGT. CDR3 DNA sequence: TGTGCCAGCAGCCCTGGGACGGCGGGTGAGCAGTTCTTC. As protein: CASSPGTAGEQFF.

This clonotype was observed at least ten times. This chain uses TRBV14 with TRBJ1-2; 7 nucleotides match TRBD1. Germline V CDR1 and CDR2: SGHDN, FVKESK. J was trimmed by 2 bases and V by 4 bases; bases with no gene match: 13. The CDR3 has 17 amino acids. DNA for the CDR3: TGTGCCAGCAGCCCAACCCCTGGACAGGAGACGAACTATGGCTACACCTTC. Translated, it gives CASSPTPGQETNYGYTF.

Only a few counts were recorded for this clonotype. The DNA of the CDR3 is TGTGCCAGCAGTACCGTACATCTTTCCTACGAGCAGTACTTC. Translation: CASSTVHLSYEQYF. The genes are TRBV28 and TRBJ2-7; D is undetermined. CDR3 length: 14 residues. Germline loops: CDR1 MDHEN, CDR2 SYDVKM. Trimming pared 5 bases from V and 1 base from J, leaving 12 bases between.

The chain joins TRBV7-9 to TRBJ1-2, with 9 bases that match TRBD1. This CDR3 region has 17 residues. Germline V CDR1 and CDR2: SEHNR, FQNEAQ (reference sequence). The ends lost 3 bases at V and 6 bases at J; junction bases unmatched: 14. CDR3 nucleotide sequence: TGTGCCAGCAGCTTCGGGGTCGGGACAGGGAGTGGCCATGGCTACACCTTC. The encoded protein is CASSFGVGTGSGHGYTF.